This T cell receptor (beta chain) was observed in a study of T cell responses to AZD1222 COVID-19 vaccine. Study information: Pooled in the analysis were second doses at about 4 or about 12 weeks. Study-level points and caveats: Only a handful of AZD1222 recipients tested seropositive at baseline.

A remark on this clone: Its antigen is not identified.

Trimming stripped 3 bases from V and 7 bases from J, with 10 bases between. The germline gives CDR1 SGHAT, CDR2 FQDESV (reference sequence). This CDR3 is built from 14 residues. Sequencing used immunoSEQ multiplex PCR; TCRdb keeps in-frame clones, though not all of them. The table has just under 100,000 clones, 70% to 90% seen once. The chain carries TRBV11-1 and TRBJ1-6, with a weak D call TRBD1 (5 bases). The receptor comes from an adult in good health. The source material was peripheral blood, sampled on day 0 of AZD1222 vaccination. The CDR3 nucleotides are TGTGCCAGCAGCTTCCAGGACACAAATTCACCCCTCCACTTT. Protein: CASSFQDTNSPLHF.